The entry below gives a single T cell receptor beta chain sequence along with its context. The data were taken from a study of technical replicates of blood from four donors. Assay: immunoSEQ multiplex PCR; the TCRdb copy retains only in-frame clones and omits some. Of some 85,000 clones in the sample, 90% to 95% were seen once. The TCR comes from a human donor in good health. The sample was T cells isolated from PBMCs.

The CDR3 region is CSVPPGDREGEQYF. CDR3 sequence (DNA): TGCAGCGTTCCGCCGGGAGACAGGGAAGGCGAGCAGTACTTC. This sequence joins TRBV29-1 and TRBJ2-7, with D possibly being TRBD1 (7 bases). The germline V gene has CDR1 SQVTM and CDR2 ANQGSEA. This CDR3 has 14 residues. V lost 5 bases and J lost 6, with 20 bases in between.